Shown below are 22 T cell receptor beta chains from a single sample sequenced in a study of naive and memory T cell subsets. An equimolar mix of two oligonucleotides served as the beta constant-region primer for TRBC1 and TRBC2. MiXCR, run by TCRdb on the UMI-ligation and nested PCR reads, gives a single entry per CDR3 protein. The sample includes 140,000 to 150,000 distinct CDR3 sequences, about 17% of them seen just once. The sequenced sample was naive CD4+ T cells from blood. Receptors originate from a human donor in good health.

This clonotype was seen a few times. The V call is TRBV25-1, the J call TRBJ2-1; D perhaps matches TRBD1 (5 bases). The CDR3 contains 14 residues. Germline V gene lookup returns CDR1 MGHDK and CDR2 SYGVNS. Trimming stripped 3 bases from V and 8 bases from J, with 14 bases between. CDR3 in DNA: TGTGCCAGCAGTGACCCGGACAAGATCGATGAGCAGTTCTTC. It is translated as CASSDPDKIDEQFF.

This clonotype was recorded at least ten times. The rearrangement joins TRBV29-1 to TRBJ2-7; 13 bases map to TRBD2. The trim removed 0 bases at V and 7 bases at J, leaving 6 bases unmatched. Germline CDR1 reads SQVTM; CDR2 reads ANQGSEA. The CDR3 totals 15 residues. For the CDR3, the DNA is TGCAGCGTTGAAGACGGGACTAGCGGGGCCTCGGAGCAGTACTTC. It translates to CSVEDGTSGASEQYF.

This clonotype was recorded once. This chain uses TRBV25-1 with TRBJ1-1; no reliable D call. Deletions cut 2 bases from V and 4 bases from J, with 8 bases between. Germline loops: CDR1 MGHDK, CDR2 SYGVNS. The CDR3 has 13 amino acids. The DNA for the CDR3 is TGTGCCAGCAGTGAAAAGTCGTTCACTGAAGCTTTCTTT. Residues: CASSEKSFTEAFF.

The chain couples TRBV5-4 to TRBJ2-7, with D uncertain. From germline, CDR1 is SGHNT and CDR2 YYREEE (reference sequence). Between the trimmed V and J ends, which lost 1 base and 2 bases, there was a span of 10 bases. CDR3 length: 14 residues. The CDR3 nucleotides are TGTGCCAGCAGCTTGTTCAGACGGACCTACGAGCAGTACTTC. This gives the protein CASSLFRRTYEQYF.

The chain combines TRBV27 with TRBJ2-7; 8 nucleotides agree with TRBD1. With 3 bases clipped from V and 7 bases from J, the junction kept 8 bases outside the gene matches. The germline gives CDR1 MNHEY, CDR2 SMNVEV (reference sequence). There are 14 residues in the CDR3. This chain's CDR3 is CASSLVTGAGEQYF. CDR3 in DNA: TGTGCCAGCAGTTTGGTGACAGGGGCGGGGGAGCAGTACTTC.

This clonotype has only a few counts. V gene TRBV12-3 or TRBV12-4 combines with J gene TRBJ2-5, with TRBD2 matching 9 bases. V dropped 4 bases and J dropped 1; count of bases not matched to a gene: 1. This CDR3 has 14 residues. CDR3 in DNA: TGTGCCAGCAGTTCGACTAGCGGCCAAGAGACCCAGTACTTC. This codes for CASSSTSGQETQYF.

V and J are TRBV12-3 or TRBV12-4 and TRBJ2-7; D is uncertain. The CDR3 has 11 amino acids. Trimming pared 6 bases from V and 4 bases from J, leaving 7 bases between. CDR3: CASSPRYEQYF. CDR3 nucleotides: TGTGCCAGCAGCCCCAGATACGAGCAGTACTTC.

This chain uses TRBV12-3 or TRBV12-4 with TRBJ2-6, with TRBD1 identical over 7 bases. V was clipped by 6 bases and J by 3 bases; unmatched bases: 8. The CDR3 is made up of 16 amino acids. The CDR3 bases are TGTGCCAGCAGAATCGACAGGGCTCGTGGGGCCAACGTCCTGACTTTC. This codes for CASRIDRARGANVLTF.

This clonotype showed up just a few times. The rearrangement uses TRBV29-1 and TRBJ2-5; 7 bases map to TRBD1. From germline, CDR1 is SQVTM and CDR2 ANQGSEA. The CDR3 has 13 residues. V shed 5 bases, J shed 1 base, and the junction held 4 bases outside the gene matches. CDR3 DNA: TGCAGCGTTCACAGGGGTCCCCAAGAGACCCAGTACTTC. Translation gives CSVHRGPQETQYF.

CDR3 bases: TGTGCCAGCAGCAGCGGGAGGGACACCGGGGAGCTGTTTTTT. Translated: CASSSGRDTGELFF. The chain employs TRBV12-3 or TRBV12-4 and TRBJ2-2; 10 bases are a match to TRBD2. The CDR3 has 14 residues. Losses at the gene ends were 6 bases for V and 3 bases for J; bases not matched to a gene: 1.

The chain recombines TRBV20-1 with TRBJ2-1, with no clear D. Trimming stripped 6 bases from V and 0 bases from J, with 12 bases between. Germline V lookup: CDR1 DFQATT, CDR2 SNEGSKA (reference sequence). This CDR3 is 14 amino acids long. CDR3: CSALLLSSYNEQFF. In DNA, the CDR3 is TGCAGTGCGTTGCTTCTGAGCTCCTACAATGAGCAGTTCTTC.

Many counts were recorded for this clonotype. This chain uses TRBV29-1 with TRBJ2-5, with 8 bases fitting TRBD1. Looked up from germline, CDR1 is SQVTM and CDR2 is ANQGSEA. Trimming cost V 4 bases and J 1 base; bases outside gene matches: 2. The CDR3 spans 13 residues. The CDR3 sequence: CSVAGQVQETQYF. The CDR3, as DNA: TGCAGCGTTGCGGGACAGGTCCAAGAGACCCAGTACTTC.

The genes are TRBV29-1 and TRBJ1-1; D remains unclear. The CDR3 extends over 13 amino acids. Germline-derived CDR1 and CDR2 are SQVTM and ANQGSEA. V gave up 4 bases and J gave up 0 bases, with 9 bases separating them. As DNA, the CDR3 is TGCAGCGTTGTTCTGTTCATGAACACTGAAGCTTTCTTT. Residues: CSVVLFMNTEAFF.

The V call is TRBV10-3, the J call TRBJ2-1, with TRBD2 matching over 16 bases. V was pared by 6 bases and J by 7 bases, with 9 bases of the junction left unmatched. CDR3 size: 17 residues. CDR1 is ENHRY, CDR2 SYGVKD, per germline. The CDR3 DNA is TGTGCCATCAGCTCCGGGACTAGCGGGAGGGCCAGGAATGAGCAGTTCTTC. Its protein is CAISSGTSGRARNEQFF.

This chain links TRBV20-1 with TRBJ1-2; D not certain. CDR3 length: 11 residues. V shed 4 bases and J shed 4 bases, with 7 bases lying between them. Looked up from germline, CDR1 is DFQATT and CDR2 is SNEGSKA (reference sequence). DNA for the CDR3: TGCAGTGCTATTTGGGGCTATGGCTACACCTTC. This translates into CSAIWGYGYTF.

This rearrangement joins TRBV20-1 to TRBJ1-5; TRBD1 matches at 7 bases. The V segment lost 5 bases and the J segment 0 bases; nucleotides outside the gene matches: 1. This CDR3 is 13 amino acids long. Germline V gene lookup returns CDR1 DFQATT and CDR2 SNEGSKA (reference sequence). The CDR3 DNA reads as TGCAGTGCTGGACAGGATAGCAATCAGCCCCAGCATTTT. This codes for CSAGQDSNQPQHF.

This clonotype has at least ten counts. The rearrangement uses TRBV24-1 and TRBJ2-1, with 8 positions matching TRBD2. V dropped 6 bases and J dropped 10; count of bases not matched to a gene: 13. The CDR3 length is 15 residues. Looked up from germline, CDR1 is KGHDR and CDR2 is SFDVKD. CDR3 sequence reads: CATSTPAGGGEEQFF. DNA of the CDR3: TGTGCCACCAGTACCCCGGCGGGGGGCGGGGAAGAGCAGTTCTTC.

V and J are TRBV6-5 and TRBJ1-1; D is perhaps TRBD1 (5 bases). The CDR3 covers 15 residues. Germline-derived CDR1 and CDR2 are MNHEY and SVGAGI. V shed 2 bases and J shed 1 base, with 11 bases lying between them. The CDR3 protein is CASSYGAAENTEAFF. Written as DNA, the CDR3 is TGTGCCAGCAGTTACGGGGCAGCGGAGAACACTGAAGCTTTCTTT.

The chain combines TRBV12-3 or TRBV12-4 with TRBJ2-3; 8 bases agree with TRBD1. The CDR3 runs to 13 residues. V shed 6 bases and J 4 bases; nucleotides not matched to a gene: 3. CDR3 nucleotides: TGTGCCAGCAGCGAACAGGGGGCAGATACGCAGTATTTT. Translated, it gives CASSEQGADTQYF.

This rearrangement joins TRBV6-1 to TRBJ2-7; 10 nucleotides align to TRBD1. The CDR3 extends over 14 amino acids. The germline V gene encodes CDR1 MNHNS and CDR2 SASEGT. The J segment lost 3 bases and the V segment lost 3 bases, leaving 2 bases of the junction unmatched. CDR3 loop: CASSETGGDYEQYF. In DNA, the CDR3 is TGTGCCAGCAGTGAGACAGGGGGCGACTACGAGCAGTACTTC.

This clonotype was counted only a few times. V usage is TRBV10-3 and J usage is TRBJ2-1; 10 bases match TRBD1. Germline V gene data show CDR1 as ENHRY and CDR2 as SYGVKD. The CDR3 loop spans 16 amino acids. V lost 4 bases to trimming and J lost 6 bases; unmatched junction nucleotides: 9. CDR3 sequence (DNA): TGTGCCATCAGTGGGGACAGGGGCGATTGGGGCAATGAGCAGTTCTTC. Its translation: CAISGDRGDWGNEQFF.

This clonotype was counted many times. The rearrangement uses TRBV2 and TRBJ2-7; 11 nucleotides match TRBD2. Germline lookup yields CDR1 SNHLY and CDR2 FYNNEI. Trimming removed 10 bases from V and 1 base from J; junction bases left unmatched: 6. The CDR3 consists of 14 residues. The CDR3 reads CANTGTSGSYEQYF. CDR3 nucleotide sequence: TGTGCCAATACCGGGACTAGCGGATCCTACGAGCAGTACTTC.